One sample yielded the 16 T cell receptor beta chains listed below, sequenced in a study of lymphopenia after photon versus proton radiotherapy. Sequenced by immunoSEQ multiplex PCR; TCRdb stores in-frame clones only, minus some. Here the sample spans over 25,000 clones, 84% being singletons. Material: peripheral blood, obtained from a patient treated with proton-based radiotherapy. All receptors derive from a woman between 70 and 85 years old with pancreatic cancer.

This clone was seen only once. The rearrangement uses TRBV28 and TRBJ2-7, with TRBD1 identical over 7 bases. Germline CDR1 MDHEN, CDR2 SYDVKM. V lost 3 bases and J lost 0; bases outside the gene matches: 8. The CDR3 is 16 amino acids. The CDR3 loop is CASSFLRTGFSYEQYF. CDR3 in DNA: TGTGCCAGCAGTTTTTTGAGGACAGGCTTCTCCTACGAGCAGTACTTC.

This chain connects TRBV19 to TRBJ1-2; 7 bases map to TRBD1. The CDR3 extends over 12 amino acids. V shed 2 bases, J shed 6 bases, and the junction held 0 bases outside the gene matches. CDR1 and CDR2 (germline): LNHDA, SQIVND (reference sequence). DNA of the CDR3: TGTGCCAGTAGTATACAGGGGGATGGCTACACCTTC. This translates into CASSIQGDGYTF.

The chain is built from TRBV11-3 and TRBJ2-7; the match to TRBD2 covers 7 bases. Germline CDR1 reads SGHNT; CDR2 reads YENEEA. After removal of 5 bases from V and 0 bases from J, the junction contained 4 bases not matched to a gene. The CDR3 runs to 14 residues. The CDR3 reads CASSPGDYSYEQYF. The CDR3 DNA reads as TGTGCCAGCAGCCCGGGGGACTACTCCTACGAGCAGTACTTC.

V is TRBV6-6 and J is TRBJ1-4; D remains ambiguous. Germline V gene lookup returns CDR1 MNHNY and CDR2 SVGAGI (reference sequence). CDR3 length: 15 amino acids. V was pared by 6 bases and J by 2 bases, with 13 bases between. This chain's CDR3 is CASRANSVTNEKLFF. The CDR3 DNA is TGTGCCAGCAGAGCGAATAGTGTGACTAATGAAAAACTGTTTTTT.

The CDR3, as DNA: TGTGCCAGCTCACGAGGGGACGGGGAGCTGTTTTTT. Translation: CASSRGDGELFF. The chain joins TRBV18 to TRBJ2-2, with D perhaps given as TRBD1 or TRBD2 (5 bases each). Trimming removed 4 bases at V and 7 bases at J, with 7 bases between. The CDR3 runs to 12 residues. The germline CDR1 and CDR2 sequences are KGHSH and LQKENI.

J is TRBJ1-5 and V is TRBV6-6; tentative D call: TRBD1 (5 bases). Per the germline V gene, CDR1 is MNHNY and CDR2 is SVGAGI (reference sequence). V lost 6 bases and J 3 bases, leaving 12 bases between the germline ends. The CDR3 consists of 14 residues. CDR3 region: CASRPGGFNQPQHF. DNA for the CDR3: TGTGCCAGCAGGCCCGGGGGGTTCAATCAGCCCCAGCATTTT.

V usage is TRBV6-1 and J usage is TRBJ1-5, with TRBD1 identical over 10 bases. Germline V gives CDR1 MNHNS, CDR2 SASEGT. V was pared by 0 bases and J by 2 bases, with 4 bases of the junction left unmatched. The CDR3 length is 17 residues. CDR3 protein: CASSEALTGGRNQPQHF. The CDR3 DNA follows: TGTGCCAGCAGTGAAGCGCTGACAGGGGGCCGCAATCAGCCCCAGCATTTT.

Comments on this clone: The junction departs from the called germline gene at one end, perhaps through a read error. The genes are TRBV5-6 and TRBJ2-7, with 7 nucleotides matching TRBD1. Germline V lookup: CDR1 SGHDT, CDR2 YYEEEE. The CDR3 is 15 residues long. DNA for the CDR3: TGTGCCAGCAGCGCCCACAGGGGTCTATCCTCCGAGCAGTACTTC. Translated: CASSAHRGLSSEQYF.

The chain employs TRBV6-6 and TRBJ2-4; no reliable D call. Per germline, CDR1 MNHNY and CDR2 SVGAGI (reference sequence). The V and J ends lost 0 bases and 7 bases respectively, with 4 bases between them. The CDR3 length is 12 residues. The CDR3 spells CASSYSANIQYF. The DNA for the CDR3 is TGTGCCAGCAGTTACTCGGCCAACATTCAGTACTTC.

This clone has more than one count but fewer than ten. This chain connects TRBV30 to TRBJ1-3, with 7 bases matching TRBD1. V lost 0 bases and J lost 3; bases outside the gene matches: 2. The CDR3 covers 14 residues. CDR1 is GTSNPN, CDR2 SVGIG, per germline (reference sequence). This chain's CDR3 is CAWSVGTDGNTIYF. In DNA form, the CDR3 reads TGTGCCTGGAGTGTCGGGACAGATGGAAACACCATATATTTT.

The rearrangement joins TRBV5-5 to TRBJ1-1; D uncertain. The CDR3 is made up of 14 amino acids. Trimming removed 0 bases from V and 1 base from J, with 7 bases in between. The V gene's germline CDR1 is SGHKS and CDR2 YYEKEE (reference sequence). The CDR3 sequence: CASSLGQQNTEAFF. The CDR3 coding sequence is TGTGCCAGCAGCTTGGGACAACAGAACACTGAAGCTTTCTTT.

The chain links TRBV7-3 to TRBJ1-3; 9 nucleotides line up with TRBD1. V dropped 4 bases and J dropped 7; count of bases not matched to a gene: 5. The CDR3 extends over 14 amino acids. Germline-derived CDR1 and CDR2 are SGHTA and FQGTGA. CDR3 amino acids: CASSSGGQGNTIYF. The DNA for the CDR3 is TGTGCCAGCAGCTCAGGGGGACAGGGCAACACCATATATTTT.

The V call is TRBV28, the J call TRBJ2-7; weak D call: TRBD1 (6 bases). The V end lost 5 bases, the J end lost 6 bases, and 8 bases lay between the germline ends. CDR3 length equals 11 residues. The germline gives CDR1 MDHEN, CDR2 SYDVKM. The CDR3 reads CASSTGIEQYF. CDR3 DNA: TGTGCCAGCAGTACAGGGATCGAGCAGTACTTC.

The chain uses TRBV11-3 and TRBJ1-2, with D possibly TRBD1 on 6 matching bases. Germline CDR1 is SGHNT and CDR2 is YENEEA. V gave up 0 bases and J gave up 4 bases, with 12 bases separating them. The CDR3 has 15 amino acids. The CDR3 bases are TGTGCCAGCAGCTTAGATGCGGGGGCCCCCTATGGCTACACCTTC. It is translated as CASSLDAGAPYGYTF.

This sequence joins TRBV7-8 and TRBJ2-7, with no clear D. This CDR3 has 11 amino acids. The V end was cut by 4 bases, the J end by 2 bases, with 3 bases between. Germline CDR1 is SGHVS and CDR2 is FQNEAQ. CDR3 amino acids: CASSSPYEQYF. The CDR3 DNA sequence: TGTGCCAGCAGCTCCCCCTACGAGCAGTACTTC.

The chain is built from TRBV27 and TRBJ2-3; D assignment may be TRBD1 or TRBD2 (5 bases each). Germline V gives CDR1 MNHEY, CDR2 SMNVEV (reference sequence). The CDR3 spans 14 residues. V lost 3 bases and J lost 1, with 8 bases in between. The CDR3 region has the DNA TGTGCCAGCAGTTTCCTGGGGGGCACAGATACGCAGTATTTT. Encoded protein: CASSFLGGTDTQYF.